A single T cell receptor (beta chain) is shown here with its context. This clone was counted once. The antigen it recognizes is unknown. Base qualities were left out, and no much larger clone turns up one base away. For the CD8 naive samples, CD45RO-negative cells were positively selected for CCR7, yielding a CD45RA+CCR7+ population from which TemRA cells were excluded. The donors were healthy, HIV-negative adults with no recently reported acute infections or vaccinations. Every donor was a Caucasian adult residing in Nashville, Tennessee, USA. Blood was collected by leukapheresis, and PBMCs were isolated by Ficoll-Histopaque density gradient centrifugation and then cryopreserved in liquid nitrogen vapor phase. Analytical flow cytometry was used to check the purity and quantity of every magnetically sorted T cell population. Each sorted fraction had its genomic DNA isolated and then quantified by UV absorbance on a Nanodrop 2000c.

Using the deep immunoSEQ assay, multiplex PCR amplified TCR CDR3 regions from genomic DNA. Extracted genomic DNA from each cell subset was distributed evenly across all wells of several immunoSEQ 96-well plates, and each plate was treated as a replicate. For sorted subsets, each replicate PCR was loaded with roughly 0.2 ug genomic DNA, equivalent to approximately 27,000 T cell genomes. Purified libraries were quantified with a Qubit 3.0 fluorometer, sized on a Bioanalyzer 2100, and re-quantified with the KAPA Library Quantification kit. Every immunoSEQ 96-well plate was sequenced on a separate single-read 150-cycle Illumina NextSeq 550 flow cell. Under the source paper's analysis protocol: Because the immunoSEQ output held only junctional sequences and lacked quality scores, the filtering could not match the filtering applied to full-length reads. To assign V/J genes and CDR3, sequences were annotated against IMGT germline references using PyIR, a Python wrapper for IgBLAST v1.9. Reads were removed for weak V/J assignments (E-value above 1e-6), missing CDR3, stop codons, out-of-frame junctions, or ambiguous translated residues. V3J clonotypes were defined as sequences sharing an identical inferred V gene, J gene, and CDR3 amino acid sequence. Percentage overlap between repertoires was computed as shared unique clonotypes divided by the size of the smaller repertoire. RTK rarefaction, the Chao1 estimator, and Recon v2.1 estimates of unobserved clonotypes were used to assess repertoire richness. OLGA was used to compute generation probabilities for all TCRbeta clonotypes that the gDNA method yielded from several donors. This immuneACCESS table, as held by TCRdb, lists in-frame sequences with V and J called but not all clones. Of the missing ones, under half trace to an unresolved V gene in checked studies; the others have no known cause. V and J calls and clone size are as listed in that table; D and trimming were resolved from the DNA. Recorded for this sample are over 800,000 clones; 80% to 95% of them occurred a single time. The ten largest make up around 24% of the sample.

V is shortened by 4 bases, J by 1 base, and the region joining them spans 11 bases. The germline V gene (reference sequence) sets CDR1 to SGHNT and CDR2 to YYREEE. Its CDR3 holds 15 amino acids, cysteine through phenylalanine. Only CDR3 DNA remains: 45 bases, in frame from the first base. The sample is drawn from a study of shared clonotypes between healthy human individuals (TCRdb year 2020). About the study as a whole: A few men and a couple of women, aged 18 to 49 years, made up the cohort. For each donor, CD4 naive and CD4 memory were each given three plates, CD8 naive was given two plates, and CD8 memory was given one plate. To estimate repertoire size and how much clonotype sharing occurs between individuals, the study deeply sequenced the blood TCR repertoires of 5 or 6 healthy adults. Libraries were prepared and TCR repertoires were sequenced by different laboratories using diverse techniques, in order to increase sequencing depth and limit assay-specific biases. Each donor's leukapheresis produced roughly between about 0.85 and 10 billion PBMCs. General study outcomes and caveats: Rarefaction of sorted-subset datasets indicated incomplete sequencing despite the large sequencing depth. Naive subsets generally had larger estimated clonotype richness than memory subsets. Sampling was restricted to blood, and TCR repertoires in tissues likely differ from the TCR repertoires found in blood. Sharing across a handful of donors was observed for 4.5% to 6.5% of naive CD4, over 3% of naive CD8, 2.3% of memory CD4, and about 0.38% of memory CD8 clonotypes. The small number of donors limited the genetic and exposure-history diversity represented. Pairwise subsampling indicated that sequencing depth was expected to affect the degree of clonotype sharing among donors. Compared with non-shared clonotypes, clonotypes shared by all four sorted-subset donors had higher generation probabilities.

This chain joins TRBV5-4 to TRBJ1-4; the D gene is not confidently resolved. The sequencing sample was made of naive CD8+ T cells sorted from blood. The cell subset or site label on this specimen signifies: CD45RA+CCR7+. The clonotype comes from a man under 40 in good health. The CDR3 region has the sequence CASSARTGTNEKLFF. The sequenced DNA: TGTGCCAGCAGCGCAAGGACGGGAACTAATGAAAAACTGTTTTTT.